Each of the 16 T cell receptor beta chains below was sequenced from the same sample in a study of neoadjuvant anti-PD-1 for oral cavity cancer. Measured with immunoSEQ multiplex PCR; TCRdb has only the in-frame clones, and not every one. The data hold about 9,800 clones, with 60% to 75% observed a single time. Documented time point: after neoadjuvant nivolumab, at surgical resection. Material: PBMCs, obtained after nivolumab (anti-PD-1) treatment. Receptors were obtained from a person aged 35-79 years with oral cavity squamous cell carcinoma.

The J gene is TRBJ1-1, the V gene TRBV19; TRBD1 matches 8 bases. Trimming cost V 5 bases and J 5 bases; bases outside gene matches: 7. The CDR3 runs to 14 residues. Germline CDR1 reads LNHDA; CDR2 reads SQIVND (reference sequence). The CDR3 sequence is CASSRQGRATEAFF. The CDR3, as DNA: TGTGCCAGTAGTCGACAGGGGAGAGCGACTGAAGCTTTCTTT.

The rearrangement joins TRBV19 to TRBJ1-2; D possibly corresponds to TRBD1 (5 bases). Between the trimmed V and J ends, which lost 7 bases and 2 bases, there was a span of 17 bases. Germline loops: CDR1 LNHDA, CDR2 SQIVND (reference sequence). The CDR3 sequence is 15 residues long. The DNA of the CDR3 is TGTGCCAGTACCCTAAGGGCAGGGACCAACTATGGCTACACCTTC. This translates into CASTLRAGTNYGYTF.

V gene TRBV11-3 combines with J gene TRBJ2-1; maybe TRBD2 (5 bases). This CDR3 has 18 residues. V was trimmed by 1 base and J by 0 bases, leaving 16 bases between them. Germline V gene lookup returns CDR1 SGHNT and CDR2 YENEEA. The chain's CDR3 is CASSLGSVSGGSYNEQFF. The CDR3 bases are TGTGCCAGCAGCTTAGGGTCGGTCAGCGGAGGCTCCTACAATGAGCAGTTCTTC.

This chain links TRBV10-2 with TRBJ1-5; tentative D call: TRBD1 (6 bases). Germline V CDR1 and CDR2: WSHSY, SAAADI. The CDR3 totals 16 residues. Trimming pared 2 bases from V and 6 bases from J, leaving 17 bases between. The CDR3 DNA follows: TGCGCCAGCAGTGAGGCCGGGACATGGGTTCCTCAGCCCCAGCATTTT. Encoded protein: CASSEAGTWVPQPQHF.

The gene calls are TRBV2 and TRBJ2-7, with 10 nucleotides matching TRBD1. The length of the CDR3 is 15 residues. After removal of 6 bases from V and 3 bases from J, the junction contained 8 bases not matched to a gene. Germline V CDR1 and CDR2: SNHLY, FYNNEI. The CDR3 spells CASSSGTGAFYEQYF. The CDR3 DNA follows: TGTGCCAGCAGCTCCGGGACAGGGGCTTTCTACGAGCAGTACTTC.

CDR3 sequence reads: CASSGQGINSPLHF. The CDR3 region has the DNA TGTGCCAGCAGTGGACAGGGAATCAATTCACCCCTCCACTTT. This chain links TRBV25-1 with TRBJ1-6; 7 bases align to TRBD1. J was trimmed by 7 bases and V by 4 bases; bases with no gene match: 4. The germline V gene has CDR1 MGHDK and CDR2 SYGVNS. The CDR3 runs 14 residues.

The rearrangement uses TRBV4-1 and TRBJ2-2; D uncertain. Trimming removed 4 bases at V and 6 bases at J, with 12 bases between. Per the germline V gene, CDR1 is MGHRA and CDR2 is YSYEKL. The CDR3 runs to 14 residues. The CDR3 reads CASSLSSRAGELFF. DNA of the CDR3: TGCGCCAGCAGCCTATCATCTAGGGCCGGGGAGCTGTTTTTT.

The rearrangement uses TRBV11-1 and TRBJ2-6; TRBD1 might be the D (6 bases). V was trimmed by 5 bases and J by 4 bases, leaving 9 bases between them. The germline CDR1 and CDR2 sequences are SGHAT and FQDESV (reference sequence). This CDR3 spans 14 amino acids. CDR3 sequence: CASSPRGGANVLTF. CDR3 bases: TGTGCCAGCAGCCCCAGGGGCGGGGCCAACGTCCTGACTTTC.

This chain uses TRBV9 with TRBJ2-1, with TRBD2 identical over 9 bases. The V segment lost 6 bases and the J segment 5 bases; nucleotides outside the gene matches: 6. The germline V gene encodes CDR1 SGDLS and CDR2 YYNGEE. This CDR3 has 14 residues. CDR3 nucleotide sequence: TGTGCCAGCAATAGCGGGAGCAGGAACAATGAGCAGTTCTTC. Translated, it gives CASNSGSRNNEQFF.

The rearrangement joins TRBV7-8 to TRBJ1-4, with TRBD1 matching 7 bases. This CDR3 comprises 17 residues. Germline CDR1 SGHVS, CDR2 FQNEAQ. Trimming took 4 bases from V and 0 from J; bases not matched to a gene: 8. Here the CDR3 reads CASSSTGTETTNEKLFF. CDR3 nucleotides: TGTGCCAGCAGCTCGACCGGGACAGAGACAACTAATGAAAAACTGTTTTTT.

This clone showed up just once. The chain carries TRBV6-5 and TRBJ2-3, with 8 bases aligning to TRBD1. Germline trimming cut 2 bases from V and 1 base from J; bases unmatched to any gene: 5. This CDR3 is built from 16 residues. The germline CDR1 and CDR2 sequences are MNHEY and SVGAGI. This CDR3 is CASSYAAGGRTDTQYF. The CDR3 bases are TGTGCCAGCAGTTACGCGGCAGGGGGCCGCACAGATACGCAGTATTTT.

The chain carries TRBV6-1 and TRBJ2-1; TRBD2 matches at 7 bases. The V and J ends lost 10 bases and 6 bases, in that order; junction bases with no gene match: 3. Germline V gives CDR1 MNHNS, CDR2 SASEGT. There are 11 residues in the CDR3. CDR3 in DNA: TGTGCCACCCCTAGCGGCAATGAGCAGTTCTTC. This encodes CATPSGNEQFF.

The rearrangement joins TRBV9 to TRBJ1-2; possibly TRBD1 for D (6 bases). V was cut by 0 bases and J by 4 bases, with 13 bases left in between. The CDR3 is made up of 15 amino acids. The V gene's germline CDR1 is SGDLS and CDR2 YYNGEE. The CDR3 here is CASSVEGRGAYGYTF. The DNA of the CDR3 is TGTGCCAGCAGCGTAGAAGGCAGGGGAGCCTATGGCTACACCTTC. Variable domain in full (rest from reference TRBV9 and TRBJ1-2): DSGVTQTPKHLITATGQRVTLRCSPRSGDLSVYWYQQSLDQGLQFLIQYYNGEERAKGNILERFSAQQFPDLHSELNLSSLELGDSALYFCASSVEGRGAYGYTFGSGTRLTVV.

This chain joins TRBV6-6 and TRBJ1-1; D gene ambiguous. The germline V and J ends were trimmed by 5 bases and 5 bases, with 15 bases remaining between them. CDR3 length: 14 amino acids. Germline CDR1 reads MNHNY; CDR2 reads SVGAGI (reference sequence). The CDR3 is CASSLQDGRTEAFF. CDR3 nucleotides: TGTGCCAGCAGTCTCCAGGACGGTCGGACTGAAGCTTTCTTT.

This chain connects TRBV6-6 to TRBJ1-1; D perhaps matches TRBD1 (5 bases). V dropped 8 bases and J dropped 3 bases, with 13 bases sitting between them. Germline V CDR1 and CDR2: MNHNY, SVGAGI (reference sequence). The CDR3 is 13 residues long. This CDR3 is CASGGGTYTEAFF. DNA for the CDR3: TGTGCCAGCGGAGGTGGGACGTACACTGAAGCTTTCTTT.

The chain combines TRBV6-1 with TRBJ2-3; maybe TRBD2 (5 bases). The length of the CDR3 is 16 residues. The V end was cut by 2 bases, the J end by 0 bases, with 12 bases between. CDR1 is MNHNS and CDR2 is SASEGT in the germline V gene. The CDR3 nucleotides read TGTGCCAGCAGTGAACCTCTAGCCCTGAGCACAGATACGCAGTATTTT. Amino acids: CASSEPLALSTDTQYF.